A single sample is the source of the 10 T cell receptor beta chains below, sequenced in a study of cytomegalovirus exposure and HLA in healthy donors. Primers included in the PCR were 60 Vbeta and 13 Jbeta primers. TCRdb keeps only in-frame clones here, not all; method: immunoSEQ multiplex PCR. The repertoire includes about 140,000 clones, roughly 89% of them detected once, and 4% to 6.5% sits in the top ten. The source material was PBMCs. The receptors were sampled from a woman in her twenties or thirties in good health and CMV-seronegative.

The chain combines TRBV7-3 with TRBJ2-7; 7 positions match TRBD1. Germline V gene sequence: CDR1 SGHTA, CDR2 FQGTGA. The CDR3 loop spans 15 amino acids. The V and J ends lost 5 bases and 5 bases, in that order; junction bases with no gene match: 12. CDR3 amino acids: CASSPRGGYANEQYF. As DNA, the CDR3 is TGTGCCAGCAGCCCTAGAGGGGGCTATGCGAACGAGCAGTACTTC.

The chain links TRBV27 to TRBJ2-5; 10 bases are shared with TRBD1. CDR3 length: 17 amino acids. Germline trimming cut 5 bases from V and 4 bases from J; bases unmatched to any gene: 13. Germline CDR1 reads MNHEY; CDR2 reads SMNVEV (reference sequence). CDR3 DNA: TGTGCCAGCAGTCCCAATCTGCGACAGGGGGCAGGAGAGACCCAGTACTTC. Residues: CASSPNLRQGAGETQYF.

The chain carries TRBV4-3 and TRBJ2-2; D is unresolved. V was clipped by 0 bases and J by 6 bases, with 11 bases between them. The germline V gene has CDR1 LGHNA and CDR2 YSLEER. This CDR3 region has 15 residues. CDR3 bases: TGCGCCAGCAGCCAAGATCGAGCCCCCCCCGGGGAGCTGTTTTTT. Amino acids: CASSQDRAPPGELFF.

This chain links TRBV7-5 with TRBJ2-1; TRBD1, the table's D call, was not compared with the DNA. TRBV7-5 is assigned pseudogene status. This CDR3 region has 16 residues. As DNA, the CDR3 is TGTGTCAGAAGCTTAGCTCGGACAGGGGATTTCAATGAGCAGTTCTTC. Translation: CVRSLARTGDFNEQFF.

The rearrangement links TRBV19 to TRBJ1-5; no clear D gene. The CDR3 loop spans 12 amino acids. Trimming took off 5 bases at V and 7 bases at J, with 9 bases between the two ends. CDR1 and CDR2 from the germline V gene are LNHDA and SQIVND (reference sequence). The CDR3 protein is CASSFHLQPQHF. CDR3 nucleotides: TGTGCCAGTAGTTTCCACCTACAGCCCCAGCATTTT. The full variable domain, rest sourced from reference TRBV19 and TRBJ1-5, is DGGITQSPKYLFRKEGQNVTLSCEQNLNHDAMYWYRQDPGQGLRLIYYSQIVNDFQKGDIAEGYSVSREKKESFPLTVTSAQKNPTAFYLCASSFHLQPQHFGDGTRLSIL.

This clone is labeled medium-sized (0.01 to 0.1%). This chain uses TRBV6-4 with TRBJ2-2, with TRBD1 matching over 11 bases. Trimming removed 4 bases from V and 4 bases from J; junction bases left unmatched: 2. From germline, CDR1 is MRHNA and CDR2 SNTAGT. This CDR3 is 15 amino acids long. The CDR3 reads CASSAGTGGTGELFF. As DNA, the CDR3 is TGTGCCAGCAGTGCCGGGACAGGGGGCACCGGGGAGCTGTTTTTT.

This chain joins TRBV19 and TRBJ2-7, with D perhaps matching TRBD2 (7 bases). The germline CDR1 and CDR2 sequences are LNHDA and SQIVND (reference sequence). The CDR3 covers 13 residues. Trimming left V 5 bases short and J 4 bases short, with 12 bases between. The CDR3 nucleotides are TGTGCCAGTAGTGGGGGGGCAGGATACGAGCAGTACTTC. This sequence encodes CASSGGAGYEQYF. The whole variable domain, filled in from reference TRBV19 and TRBJ2-7, reads DGGITQSPKYLFRKEGQNVTLSCEQNLNHDAMYWYRQDPGQGLRLIYYSQIVNDFQKGDIAEGYSVSREKKESFPLTVTSAQKNPTAFYLCASSGGAGYEQYFGPGTRLTVT.

This chain joins TRBV5-1 and TRBJ2-7, with TRBD2 matching 8 bases. V dropped 0 bases and J dropped 4; count of bases not matched to a gene: 9. This CDR3 contains 16 residues. Germline values: CDR1 SGHRS, CDR2 YFSETQ. CDR3 coding DNA: TGCGCCAGCAGCTTGGGGGTAGCGGGATGGGAGTACGAGCAGTACTTC. Translation gives CASSLGVAGWEYEQYF.

The rearrangement uses TRBV7-9 and TRBJ1-1; D possibly corresponds to TRBD1 (6 bases). CDR1 and CDR2 from the germline V gene are SEHNR and FQNEAQ (reference sequence). This CDR3 has 16 residues. Trimming left V 5 bases short and J 8 bases short, with 24 bases between. The CDR3 bases are TGTGCCAGCAGCGACCCCTTAGACCGCGGGGGACAAGAAGCTTTCTTT. This translates into CASSDPLDRGGQEAFF.

The rearrangement joins TRBV27 to TRBJ2-1; 10 bases map to TRBD1. CDR1 is MNHEY and CDR2 is SMNVEV in the germline V gene (reference sequence). The CDR3 has 14 amino acids. V lost 5 bases, J lost 8 bases, and 6 bases stayed unmatched. The CDR3 sequence: CASSPGQGGYEQFF. Written as DNA, the CDR3 is TGTGCCAGCAGTCCAGGACAGGGGGGATATGAGCAGTTCTTC.